Below, 15 T cell receptor beta chains from the same sample are listed, as sequenced in a study of blood T cell repertoires in COVID-19. Repertoires were generated with immunoSEQ multiplex PCR, while TCRdb's copy carries only in-frame clones and drops some. This table holds about 110,000 clones, roughly 80% found once. Specimen: peripheral blood. Receptors originate from a woman between 65 and 79 years old with acute or convalescent COVID-19.

The V call is TRBV19, the J call TRBJ1-2; 7 bases line up with TRBD1. The CDR3 sequence is 15 residues long. Germline CDR1 and CDR2: LNHDA and SQIVND (reference sequence). Trimming cost V 10 bases and J 2 bases; bases outside gene matches: 13. The CDR3 DNA reads TGTGCCACCCGAGCCCCCGGGACAGCCAACTATGGCTACACCTTC. Translation gives CATRAPGTANYGYTF.

This rearrangement joins TRBV4-1 to TRBJ2-1; 7 positions agree with TRBD2. The CDR3 covers 17 residues. The junction had 5 bases not matched to a gene; V was cut back by 0 bases and J by 0 bases. The germline V gene encodes CDR1 MGHRA and CDR2 YSYEKL. CDR3 DNA: TGCGCCAGCAGCCAAGAAAGGGGCGGGAGCTCCTACAATGAGCAGTTCTTC. This sequence encodes CASSQERGGSSYNEQFF.

CDR3 residues: CATSRDPPRTGPETQYF. DNA of the CDR3: TGTGCCACCAGCAGAGACCCCCCACGGACAGGGCCTGAGACCCAGTACTTC. The chain links TRBV15 to TRBJ2-5, with 8 positions matching TRBD1. Unmatched junction bases numbered 11, after V lost 0 bases and J lost 5 bases. This CDR3 is 17 amino acids long. Germline lookup yields CDR1 LNHNV and CDR2 YYDKDF (reference sequence). The full variable domain, in which reference TRBV15 and TRBJ2-5 provide the parts outside the CDR3, is DAMVIQNPRYQVTQFGKPVTLSCSQTLNHNVMYWYQQKSSQAPKLLFHYYDKDFNNEADTPDNFQSRRPNTSFCFLDIRSPGLGDTAMYLCATSRDPPRTGPETQYFGPGTRLLVL.

This clone was detected only once. The chain employs TRBV7-2 and TRBJ1-1, with 9 positions matching TRBD1. The V gene's germline CDR1 is SGHTA and CDR2 FQGNSA. The CDR3 totals 14 residues. J lost 2 bases, V lost 5 bases, and 3 bases had no gene match. CDR3 in amino acids: CASSAQGANTEAFF. The CDR3 DNA reads as TGTGCCAGCAGCGCACAGGGGGCCAACACTGAAGCTTTCTTT.

The rearrangement joins TRBV29-1 to TRBJ1-2; 10 positions agree with TRBD1. Germline CDR1 reads SQVTM; CDR2 reads ANQGSEA. V shed 6 bases and J 8 bases; nucleotides not matched to a gene: 12. This CDR3 is 14 amino acids long. The CDR3: CSVAPTGGFGGYTF. Written as DNA, the CDR3 is TGCAGCGTCGCCCCGACAGGGGGCTTCGGGGGCTACACCTTC. Full variable domain (remainder filled in from reference TRBV29-1 and TRBJ1-2): SAVISQKPSRDICQRGTSLTIQCQVDSQVTMMFWYRQQPGQSLTLIATANQGSEATYESGFVIDKFPISRPNLTFSTLTVSNMSPEDSSIYLCSVAPTGGFGGYTFGSGTRLTVV.

As regards this clone: At one of its ends the junction is not consistent with the germline gene, which may arise from a read error. The chain links TRBV30 to TRBJ1-1, with 9 positions matching TRBD1. The CDR3 totals 13 residues. From germline, CDR1 is GTSNPN and CDR2 SVGIG (reference sequence). The CDR3 region is CAWSAGTGPTLGF. The CDR3 bases are TGTGCCTGGAGTGCCGGGACAGGGCCAACATTGGGCTTT.

This chain links TRBV10-2 with TRBJ1-3; no reliable D call. Germline loops: CDR1 WSHSY, CDR2 SAAADI. The CDR3 loop spans 14 amino acids. Trimming pared 2 bases from V and 5 bases from J, leaving 10 bases between. The chain's CDR3 is CASSEDGVRNTIYF. The CDR3 DNA follows: TGCGCCAGCAGTGAGGACGGGGTTCGAAACACCATATATTTT.

This chain connects TRBV7-9 to TRBJ1-5, with D perhaps TRBD1 (6 bases). Germline V gene data show CDR1 as SEHNR and CDR2 as FQNEAQ (reference sequence). V shed 5 bases and J shed 9 bases, with 11 bases lying between them. This CDR3 has 12 residues. CDR3 nucleotides: TGTGCCAGCAGCCCAGGGGAGCGGCCCCAGCATTTT. Translation gives CASSPGERPQHF.

The chain links TRBV5-1 to TRBJ2-1, with D unresolved. Germline CDR1 reads SGHRS; CDR2 reads YFSETQ. With 2 bases removed from V and 3 bases from J, the gap between germline ends came to 6 bases. The CDR3 extends over 13 amino acids. The CDR3 DNA sequence: TGCGCCAGCAGCTTTGACAACTACAATGAGCAGTTCTTC. Protein sequence: CASSFDNYNEQFF.

This clone was counted once. The chain uses TRBV5-1 and TRBJ2-7; 10 bases line up with TRBD1. Germline values: CDR1 SGHRS, CDR2 YFSETQ. This CDR3 is built from 14 residues. V shed 3 bases and J 4 bases; nucleotides not matched to a gene: 4. The CDR3 is CASSSGQGSYEQYF. The CDR3 DNA is TGCGCCAGCAGCTCGGGACAGGGGTCATACGAGCAGTACTTC.

This clone was picked up a small number of times. The CDR3 region has the DNA TGTGCCACCAGTGATCCACAGGGCGGCCAAGAGACCCAGTACTTC. Translating it yields CATSDPQGGQETQYF. This chain connects TRBV24-1 to TRBJ2-5; perhaps TRBD1 as D (6 bases). The CDR3 loop spans 15 amino acids. Germline loops: CDR1 KGHDR, CDR2 SFDVKD. Trimming pared 3 bases from V and 1 base from J, leaving 11 bases between.

This sequence joins TRBV9 and TRBJ2-7; the D gene is possibly TRBD2 (6 bases). The CDR3 runs to 13 residues. CDR1 SGDLS and CDR2 YYNGEE come from the germline V gene. Trimming shortened V by 4 bases and J by 3 bases, and 11 bases separated the two germline ends. CDR3 amino acids: CASSRGGHYEQYF. The CDR3 coding sequence is TGTGCCAGCAGCCGGGGAGGCCACTACGAGCAGTACTTC.

This chain connects TRBV19 to TRBJ1-1, with TRBD1 matching over 7 bases. The J segment lost 4 bases and the V segment lost 5 bases, leaving 10 bases of the junction unmatched. CDR3 length equals 15 residues. Germline V gene data show CDR1 as LNHDA and CDR2 as SQIVND (reference sequence). The CDR3 sequence: CASSQSDRAGTEAFF. Here the CDR3 DNA reads TGTGCCAGTAGTCAATCCGACAGGGCGGGCACTGAAGCTTTCTTT.

The V call is TRBV5-6, the J call TRBJ1-1; a possible D gene is TRBD1 (6 bases). V was cut by 0 bases and J by 3 bases, with 9 bases left in between. CDR3 length: 14 amino acids. Per the germline V gene, CDR1 is SGHDT and CDR2 is YYEEEE. CDR3 sequence (DNA): TGTGCCAGCAGCTTGGTCACAGGGTACACTGAAGCTTTCTTT. Its protein product is CASSLVTGYTEAFF.

This chain connects TRBV6-4 to TRBJ1-1; D is ambiguous. V was clipped by 5 bases and J by 1 base, with 5 bases between them. The CDR3 has 12 amino acids. Germline V gene lookup returns CDR1 MRHNA and CDR2 SNTAGT. The CDR3 protein is CASSPGNTEAFF. The CDR3 DNA reads as TGTGCCAGCAGTCCCGGGAACACTGAAGCTTTCTTT.